The sequence of this T cell receptor (beta chain) was determined in a study of vaccination and CD4 T cells after COVID-19 (dated by TCRdb to 2021 to 2024). Concerning the study at large: The convalescent cohort included six males and four females, with two Hispanic individuals, seven Caucasians, two Asians and one multiracial person. Participants got two doses of the Pfizer-BioNTech BNT162b2 vaccine (n=8) or two doses of the Moderna mRNA-1273 vaccine (n=2). Post-COVID blood samples from convalescent patients were collected a median of about 100 days after diagnosis, with a range of about 35 to 180 days. Post-vaccine blood samples were taken a median of 72 days after the second vaccine dose, with a range of roughly 14 to 250 days. Overlapping spike peptide pools from SARS-CoV-2 and from the common cold coronaviruses HCoV-NL63, HCoV-OC43 and HCoV-229E were used as culture stimuli. Control cultures received a CEFX viral epitope pool as the positive control, an HIV-1 Nef peptide pool as the negative control, or no peptide. In under twelve COVID-19 convalescent patients and a handful of infection-naive healthy vaccine recipients, researchers compared the spike-specific CD4+ TCR repertoire from before mRNA vaccination with the repertoire from after. Memory CD4+ T cell crossreactivity between SARS-CoV-2 and common cold coronavirus spike proteins was assessed at the TCR clonotype level in an earlier paper using these donors.

Preparation of the library involved PCR. At the Johns Hopkins FTIC core, DNA from the cultured CD4+ T cells underwent TCR sequencing with the Oncomine TCR Beta short-read assay. Genomic DNA was extracted from the cultured CD4+ T cells with the QIAamp micro DNA kit. The Oncomine TCR Beta libraries from cultured CD4+ T cells were pooled using unique dual indexes and then sequenced on an Illumina iSeq 100. The study's own analysis went as follows. Non-productive sequences were filtered out, and CDR3s that did not start with C, did not end with F or W, or were shorter than 7 amino acids were discarded. The MANAFEST web application was used to identify antigen-specific clonotypes by comparing peptide-stimulated wells against reference wells and other culture wells. To be called positive, a clone needed an FDR below 0.05, an odds ratio above 5, and a productive frequency above 0.1% in at least two of three replicate wells. Cross-reactive clonotypes were defined as significantly expanded in both SARS-CoV-2 spike wells and at least one common cold coronavirus spike condition. Using R version 3.6.1, CDR3 homology was evaluated through Levenshtein distances (stringdist) along with unrooted phylogenetic trees (ape). The raw public data were reprocessed by TCRdb itself: fastp quality trimming at Q25, MiXCR clonotype calling, in-frame beta chains only. Each entry merges the rows of one CDR3 protein and shows their most common DNA and genes. Here the V and J calls rest on TCRdb's processing, not on the authors' analysis. This sample has 9,300 or so distinct CDR3 sequences in its table, and under 55% of those were observed once. Clones ranked in the top ten supply roughly a quarter of the sample.

This clonotype is classified as medium-sized (0.01 to 0.1%). It lacks a known antigen. Qualities for individual bases were not recorded, and no much larger clone is one base off. CDR1 and CDR2, per the germline V gene (reference sequence), are MNHEY and SMNVEV. From the cysteine up to the phenylalanine, the CDR3 has a length of 14 residues. Here the CDR3 DNA is all that survives: 42 bases in frame from base 1. V and J lose 2 bases and 6 bases, and a span of 13 bases separates them. Points the paper makes about the study in general: The study included relatively few convalescent patients and did not analyze early timepoints after natural infection. In convalescent patients, a median around 89% of post-vaccine SARS-CoV-2-reactive clones were detected only after vaccination, suggesting vaccine-specific priming. The median count of SARS-CoV-2-reactive clonotypes went up from 21 after infection to a few dozen after vaccination, although the change was not significant. In convalescent patients, nearly all vaccine-specific clones (304 of 307) were found to be mono-reactive for SARS-CoV-2 spike rather than cross-reactive with common cold coronaviruses.

The treatment or condition label here, explained by the study, means: approximately nine-day PBMC culture with coronavirus spike peptide pools or control peptides (ViraFEST assay). CD4+ T cells from unexposed donors were collected before the COVID-19 pandemic (2011-2018). The study used the ViraFEST assay, which expanded antigen-specific T cells with peptide pools and then identified expanded clonotypes by TCR sequencing. PBMCs were cultured at a few million per well in IMDM supplemented with approximately 5% human AB serum and around 10 IU/ml IL-2, with about 10 ug/ml peptide pools added. On days 3 and 7, half of the culture medium was replaced with fresh IL-2-containing medium. After 10 to 11 days of culture, CD4+ T cells were isolated by negative selection using the EasySep CD4+ T cell isolation kit. Unexposed donor CD4+ T cells were tested for reactivity to SARS-CoV-2 S and N and four common cold coronavirus spike pools, as cell number allowed. Ficoll-Paque Plus gradient centrifugation was used to isolate PBMCs from whole blood, and the isolated PBMCs were then either used fresh or cryopreserved at -140C. Each culture condition was generally run in triplicate wells. The leukapheresis product for the unexposed donors was obtained through commercial purchase.

The chain links TRBV27 with TRBJ1-2; a tentative D match to TRBD1 spans 5 bases. Sequencing was done on a sample of CD4+ T cells from blood, cultured in vitro. This clonotype originated in a human donor in good health. The CDR3 has the sequence CASSLGWGANGYTF. The DNA sequence is given as TGTGCCAGCAGTTTAGGCTGGGGCGCGAATGGCTACACCTTC.